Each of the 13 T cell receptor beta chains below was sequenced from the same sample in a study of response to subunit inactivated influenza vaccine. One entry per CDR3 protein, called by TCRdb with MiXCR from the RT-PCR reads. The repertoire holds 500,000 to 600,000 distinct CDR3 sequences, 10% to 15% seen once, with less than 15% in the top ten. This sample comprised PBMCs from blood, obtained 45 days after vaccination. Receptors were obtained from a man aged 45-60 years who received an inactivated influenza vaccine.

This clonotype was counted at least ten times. CDR3 in DNA: TGCGCCAGCAGCTTGGAAGGGGGAAGGACTGAAGCTTTCTTT. Its protein product is CASSLEGGRTEAFF. The chain has TRBV5-1 and TRBJ1-1, with D perhaps TRBD1 (6 bases). Germline-derived CDR1 and CDR2 are SGHRS and YFSETQ. V lost 0 bases to trimming and J lost 5 bases, with 11 bases between them. CDR3 length: 14 residues.

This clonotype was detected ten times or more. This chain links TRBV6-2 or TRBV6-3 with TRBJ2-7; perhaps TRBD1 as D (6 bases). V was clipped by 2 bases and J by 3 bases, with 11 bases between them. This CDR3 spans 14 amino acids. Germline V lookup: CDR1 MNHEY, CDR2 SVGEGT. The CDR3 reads CASSYRDTFYEQYF. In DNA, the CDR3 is TGTGCCAGCAGTTACCGGGACACCTTCTACGAGCAGTACTTC.

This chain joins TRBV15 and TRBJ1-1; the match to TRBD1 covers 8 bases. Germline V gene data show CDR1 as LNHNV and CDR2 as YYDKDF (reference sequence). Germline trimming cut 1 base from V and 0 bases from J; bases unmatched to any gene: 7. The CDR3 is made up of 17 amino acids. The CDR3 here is CATSRGNTGGLNTEAFF. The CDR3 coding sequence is TGTGCCACCAGCAGAGGGAATACAGGGGGACTGAACACTGAAGCTTTCTTT.

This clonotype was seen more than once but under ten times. The CDR3 region is CASSLSGRGEGQFF. Written as DNA, the CDR3 is TGTGCCAGCAGCTTGAGCGGGAGAGGGGAAGGGCAGTTCTTC. The rearrangement links TRBV7-8 to TRBJ2-1; 8 positions match TRBD2. This CDR3 region has 14 residues. The germline gives CDR1 SGHVS, CDR2 FQNEAQ. V was pared by 3 bases and J by 12 bases, with 10 bases of the junction left unmatched.

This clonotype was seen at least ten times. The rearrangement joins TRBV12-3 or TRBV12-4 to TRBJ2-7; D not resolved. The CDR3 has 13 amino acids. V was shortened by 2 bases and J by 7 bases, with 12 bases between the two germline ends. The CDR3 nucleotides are TGTGCCAGCAGTTTATATATTCCCGGTGAGCAGTACTTC. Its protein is CASSLYIPGEQYF.

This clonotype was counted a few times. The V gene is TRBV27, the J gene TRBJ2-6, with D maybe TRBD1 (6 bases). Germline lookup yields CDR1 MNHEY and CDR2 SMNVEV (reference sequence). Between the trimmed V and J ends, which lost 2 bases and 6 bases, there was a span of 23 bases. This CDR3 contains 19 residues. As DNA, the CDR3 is TGTGCCAGCAGTTTAAACTCCCGGGACACCCTGCTTGCGGCCAACGTCCTGACTTTC. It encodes CASSLNSRDTLLAANVLTF. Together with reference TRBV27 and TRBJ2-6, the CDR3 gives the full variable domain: EAQVTQNPRYLITVTGKKLTVTCSQNMNHEYMSWYRQDPGLGLRQIYYSMNVEVTDKGDVPEGYKVSRKEKRNFPLILESPSPNQTSLYFCASSLNSRDTLLAANVLTFGAGSRLTVL.

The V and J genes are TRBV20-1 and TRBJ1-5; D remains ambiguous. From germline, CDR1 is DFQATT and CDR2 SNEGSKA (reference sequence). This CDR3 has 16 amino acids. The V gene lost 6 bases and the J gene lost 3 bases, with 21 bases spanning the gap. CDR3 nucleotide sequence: TGCAGTGCCCCGGGAGTTACCGCTCTCTTCAATCAGCCCCAGCATTTT. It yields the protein CSAPGVTALFNQPQHF.

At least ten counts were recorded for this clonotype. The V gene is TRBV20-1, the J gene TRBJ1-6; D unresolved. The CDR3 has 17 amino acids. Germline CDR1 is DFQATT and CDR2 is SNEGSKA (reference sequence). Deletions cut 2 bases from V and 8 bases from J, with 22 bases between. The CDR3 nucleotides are TGCAGTGCTAGACCCAAAGAGGTCTCGACGGTGTATTCACCCCTCCACTTT. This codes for CSARPKEVSTVYSPLHF.

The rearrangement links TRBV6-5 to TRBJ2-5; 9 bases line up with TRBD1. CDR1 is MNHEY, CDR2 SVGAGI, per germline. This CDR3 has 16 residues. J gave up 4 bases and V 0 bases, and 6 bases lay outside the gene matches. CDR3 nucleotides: TGTGCCAGCAGTTACTCCGGGACAGGGATCCGAGAGACCCAGTACTTC. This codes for CASSYSGTGIRETQYF.

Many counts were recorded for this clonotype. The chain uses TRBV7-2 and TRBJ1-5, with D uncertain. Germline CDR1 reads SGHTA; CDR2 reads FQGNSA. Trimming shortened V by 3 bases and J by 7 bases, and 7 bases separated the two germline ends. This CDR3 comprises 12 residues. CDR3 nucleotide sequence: TGTGCCAGCAGCTTCAGAGGACAGCCCCAGCATTTT. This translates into CASSFRGQPQHF.

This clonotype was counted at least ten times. CDR3 sequence reads: CAIGGQQGGNTIYF. For the CDR3, the DNA is TGTGCCATCGGGGGACAGCAGGGGGGAAACACCATATATTTT. The genes are TRBV10-3 and TRBJ1-3, with TRBD1 matching over 7 bases. Germline-derived CDR1 and CDR2 are ENHRY and SYGVKD. CDR3 length: 14 amino acids. The V segment lost 8 bases and the J segment 4 bases; nucleotides outside the gene matches: 8.

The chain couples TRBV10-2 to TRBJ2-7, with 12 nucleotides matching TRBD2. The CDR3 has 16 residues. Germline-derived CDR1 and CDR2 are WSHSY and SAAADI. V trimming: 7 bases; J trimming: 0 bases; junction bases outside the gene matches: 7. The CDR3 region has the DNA TGCGCCAGCAATGACGGACTAGCGGGGACCTCCTACGAGCAGTACTTC. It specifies CASNDGLAGTSYEQYF.

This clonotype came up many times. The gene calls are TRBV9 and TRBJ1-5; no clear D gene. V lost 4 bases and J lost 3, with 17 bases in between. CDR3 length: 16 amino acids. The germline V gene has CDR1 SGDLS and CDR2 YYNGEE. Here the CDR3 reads CASSLNRPLPNQPQHF. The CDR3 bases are TGTGCCAGCAGCCTTAACCGACCTCTACCCAATCAGCCCCAGCATTTT.